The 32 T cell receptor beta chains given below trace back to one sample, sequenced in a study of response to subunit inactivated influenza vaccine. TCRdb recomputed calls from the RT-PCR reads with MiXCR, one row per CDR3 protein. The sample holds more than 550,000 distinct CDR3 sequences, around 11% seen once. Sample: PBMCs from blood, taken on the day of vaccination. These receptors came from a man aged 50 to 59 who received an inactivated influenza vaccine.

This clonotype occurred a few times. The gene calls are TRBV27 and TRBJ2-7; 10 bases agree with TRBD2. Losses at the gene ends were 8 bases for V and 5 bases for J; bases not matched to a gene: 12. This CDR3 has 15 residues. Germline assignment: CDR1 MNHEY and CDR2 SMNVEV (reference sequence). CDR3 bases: TGTGCCAGCGGAAGGTGGGCTAGCGGGAGCCACGAGCAGTACTTC. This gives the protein CASGRWASGSHEQYF.

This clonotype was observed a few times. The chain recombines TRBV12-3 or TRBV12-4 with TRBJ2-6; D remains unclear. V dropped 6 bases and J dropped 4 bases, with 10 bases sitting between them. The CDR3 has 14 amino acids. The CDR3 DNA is TGTGCCAGCAGAACAGCCCTCGGGGCCAACGTCCTGACTTTC. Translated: CASRTALGANVLTF.

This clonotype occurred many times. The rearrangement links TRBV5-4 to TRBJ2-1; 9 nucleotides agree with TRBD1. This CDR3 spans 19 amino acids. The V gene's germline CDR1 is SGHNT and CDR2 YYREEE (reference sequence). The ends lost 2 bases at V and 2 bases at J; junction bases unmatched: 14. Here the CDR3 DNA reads TGTGCCAGCAGCTTACAGGGACAGGGTCTAATTGAGACCTACAATGAGCAGTTCTTC. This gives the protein CASSLQGQGLIETYNEQFF.

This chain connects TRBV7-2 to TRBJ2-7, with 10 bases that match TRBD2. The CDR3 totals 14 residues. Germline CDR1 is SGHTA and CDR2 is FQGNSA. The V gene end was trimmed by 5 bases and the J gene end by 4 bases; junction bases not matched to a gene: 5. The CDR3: CASSQSGGAYEQYF. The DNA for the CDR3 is TGTGCCAGCAGCCAAAGCGGGGGGGCGTACGAGCAGTACTTC.

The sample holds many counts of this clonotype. CDR3 sequence reads: CSARSMTSGGAYEQYF. CDR3 bases: TGCAGTGCTAGATCAATGACTAGCGGGGGGGCTTACGAGCAGTACTTC. The chain joins TRBV20-1 to TRBJ2-7; 14 positions match TRBD2. The CDR3 runs 16 residues. The ends lost 2 bases at V and 4 bases at J; junction bases unmatched: 7. Germline CDR1 and CDR2: DFQATT and SNEGSKA (reference sequence).

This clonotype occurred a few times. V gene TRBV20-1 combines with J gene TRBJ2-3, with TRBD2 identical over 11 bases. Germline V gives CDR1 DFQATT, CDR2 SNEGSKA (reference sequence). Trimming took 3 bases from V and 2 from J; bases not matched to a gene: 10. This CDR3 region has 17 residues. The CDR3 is CSASLTSSGGYTDTQYF. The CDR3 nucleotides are TGCAGTGCTAGTTTAACTTCTAGCGGGGGGTACACAGATACGCAGTATTTT.

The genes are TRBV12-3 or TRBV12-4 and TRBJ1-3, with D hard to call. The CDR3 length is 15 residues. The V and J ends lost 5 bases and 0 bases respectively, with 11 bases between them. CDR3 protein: CASSRDRLSGNTIYF. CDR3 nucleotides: TGTGCCAGCAGTAGAGACCGGCTCTCTGGAAACACCATATATTTT.

As DNA, the CDR3 is TGTGCCAGCAGCTTAGATGGTTTTAGAGCGATCCTAGAGACCCAGTACTTC. Its translation: CASSLDGFRAILETQYF. This chain uses TRBV7-9 with TRBJ2-5; D is unresolved. Germline CDR1 and CDR2: SEHNR and FQNEAQ (reference sequence). The CDR3 is 17 residues long. Trimming stripped 1 base from V and 4 bases from J, with 19 bases between.

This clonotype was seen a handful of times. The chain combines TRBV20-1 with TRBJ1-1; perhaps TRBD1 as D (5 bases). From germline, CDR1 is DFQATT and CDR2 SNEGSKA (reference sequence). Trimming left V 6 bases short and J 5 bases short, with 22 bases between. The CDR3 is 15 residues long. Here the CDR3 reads CSAADSRTFFTEAFF. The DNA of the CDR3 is TGCAGTGCCGCCGACAGCCGGACCTTTTTTACTGAAGCTTTCTTT.

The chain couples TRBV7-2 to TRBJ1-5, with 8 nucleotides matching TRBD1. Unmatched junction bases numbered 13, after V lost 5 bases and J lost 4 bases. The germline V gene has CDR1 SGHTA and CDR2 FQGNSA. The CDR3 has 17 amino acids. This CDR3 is CASSQRPGQVTNQPQHF. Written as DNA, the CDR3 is TGTGCCAGCAGCCAGAGGCCGGGACAGGTGACTAATCAGCCCCAGCATTTT.

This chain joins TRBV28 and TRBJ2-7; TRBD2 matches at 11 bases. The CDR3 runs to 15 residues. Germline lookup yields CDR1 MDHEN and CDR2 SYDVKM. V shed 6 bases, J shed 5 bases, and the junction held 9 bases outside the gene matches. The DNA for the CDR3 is TGTGCCAGCAGGCGCACTAGCGGGAGATCCCACGAGCAGTACTTC. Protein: CASRRTSGRSHEQYF.

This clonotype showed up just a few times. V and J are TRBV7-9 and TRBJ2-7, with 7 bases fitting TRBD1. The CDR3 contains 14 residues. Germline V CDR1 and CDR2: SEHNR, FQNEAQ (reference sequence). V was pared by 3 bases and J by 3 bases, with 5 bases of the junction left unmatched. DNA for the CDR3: TGTGCCAGCAGCTTGGGGACAGACTACTACGAGCAGTACTTC. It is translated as CASSLGTDYYEQYF.

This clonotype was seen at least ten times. CDR3 sequence: CSATRGGKHEQYF. The CDR3 DNA is TGCAGTGCGACTAGAGGGGGGAAACACGAGCAGTACTTC. The chain recombines TRBV20-1 with TRBJ2-7; D tentatively reads TRBD1 or TRBD2 (6 bases each). Trimming took off 6 bases at V and 5 bases at J, with 17 bases between the two ends. Germline lookup yields CDR1 DFQATT and CDR2 SNEGSKA (reference sequence). The CDR3 totals 13 residues.

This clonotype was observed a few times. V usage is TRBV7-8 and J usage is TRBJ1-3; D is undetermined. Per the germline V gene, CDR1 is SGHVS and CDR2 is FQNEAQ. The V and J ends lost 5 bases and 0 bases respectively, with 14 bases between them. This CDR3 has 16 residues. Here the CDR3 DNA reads TGTGCCAGCAGCCCCCGGCGTGTTAGCTCTGGAAACACCATATATTTT. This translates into CASSPRRVSSGNTIYF.

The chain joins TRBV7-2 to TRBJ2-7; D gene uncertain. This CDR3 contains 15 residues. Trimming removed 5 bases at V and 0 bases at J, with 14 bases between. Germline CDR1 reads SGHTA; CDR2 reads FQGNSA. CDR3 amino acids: CASSPIPFSSYEQYF. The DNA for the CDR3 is TGTGCCAGCAGCCCCATCCCCTTTAGCTCCTACGAGCAGTACTTC.

CDR3 residues: CSVGSRSGYNEQFF. In nucleotides, the CDR3 is TGCAGCGTTGGGTCCCGTAGCGGGTACAATGAGCAGTTCTTC. The chain links TRBV29-1 to TRBJ2-1, with TRBD2 identical over 7 bases. The CDR3 is 14 residues long. Germline lookup yields CDR1 SQVTM and CDR2 ANQGSEA. The J segment lost 4 bases and the V segment lost 4 bases, leaving 7 bases of the junction unmatched.

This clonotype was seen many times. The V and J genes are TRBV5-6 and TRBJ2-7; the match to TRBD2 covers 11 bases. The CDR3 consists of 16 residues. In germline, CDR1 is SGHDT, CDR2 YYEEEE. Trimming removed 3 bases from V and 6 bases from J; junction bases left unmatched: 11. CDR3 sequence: CASSSPGGTSGGEQYF. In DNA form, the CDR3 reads TGTGCCAGCAGCTCCCCGGGGGGGACTAGCGGAGGCGAGCAGTACTTC.

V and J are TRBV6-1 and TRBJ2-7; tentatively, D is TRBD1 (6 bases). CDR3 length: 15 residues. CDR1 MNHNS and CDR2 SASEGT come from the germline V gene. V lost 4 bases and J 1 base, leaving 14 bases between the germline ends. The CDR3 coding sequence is TGTGCCAGCAGTGGCAGAGTCGGGACATCCTACGAGCAGTACTTC. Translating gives CASSGRVGTSYEQYF.

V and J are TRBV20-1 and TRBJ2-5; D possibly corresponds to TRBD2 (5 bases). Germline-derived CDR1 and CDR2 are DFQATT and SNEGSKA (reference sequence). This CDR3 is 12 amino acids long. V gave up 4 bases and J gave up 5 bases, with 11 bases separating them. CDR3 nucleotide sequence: TGCAGTGCTATACCTAGCTGGGAGACCCAGTACTTC. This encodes CSAIPSWETQYF.

The CDR3 coding sequence is TGCAGCGCCCCCTTATTCGGACAGGGCGGGGGCTACACCTTC. This translates into CSAPLFGQGGGYTF. This chain joins TRBV29-1 and TRBJ1-2, with 8 positions matching TRBD1. Losses at the gene ends were 7 bases for V and 8 bases for J; bases not matched to a gene: 15. This CDR3 has 14 amino acids. The germline V gene encodes CDR1 SQVTM and CDR2 ANQGSEA.

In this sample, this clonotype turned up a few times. CDR3 in DNA: TGTGCCAGCAGTTCCCTGACAGGGGGAAACTATGGCTACACCTTC. Its protein is CASSSLTGGNYGYTF. The rearrangement links TRBV12-3 or TRBV12-4 to TRBJ1-2; TRBD1 matches at 9 bases. The ends lost 4 bases at V and 2 bases at J; junction bases unmatched: 5. The CDR3 length is 15 residues.

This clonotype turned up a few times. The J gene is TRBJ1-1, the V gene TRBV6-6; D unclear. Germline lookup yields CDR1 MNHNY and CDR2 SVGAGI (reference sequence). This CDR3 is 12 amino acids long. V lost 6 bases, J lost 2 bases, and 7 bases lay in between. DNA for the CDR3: TGTGCCAGCAGACCCGGAAACACTGAAGCTTTCTTT. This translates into CASRPGNTEAFF.

For the CDR3, the DNA is TGTGCCAGCAGTGGTAACAGGGCGAGCACAGATACGCAGTATTTT. It is translated as CASSGNRASTDTQYF. J is TRBJ2-3 and V is TRBV2; the D gene is possibly TRBD1 (6 bases). The CDR3 is made up of 15 amino acids. Germline CDR1 SNHLY, CDR2 FYNNEI. V dropped 4 bases and J dropped 0 bases, with 11 bases sitting between them. Full variable domain (missing parts from reference TRBV2 and TRBJ2-3): EPEVTQTPSHQVTQMGQEVILRCVPISNHLYFYWYRQILGQKVEFLVSFYNNEISEKSEIFDDQFSVERPDGSNFTLKIRSTKLEDSAMYFCASSGNRASTDTQYFGPGTRLTVL.

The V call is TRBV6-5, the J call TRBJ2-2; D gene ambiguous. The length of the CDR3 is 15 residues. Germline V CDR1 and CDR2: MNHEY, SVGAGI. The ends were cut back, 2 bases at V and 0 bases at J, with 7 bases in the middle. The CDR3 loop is CASSYVTANTGELFF. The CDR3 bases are TGTGCCAGCAGTTACGTGACGGCGAACACCGGGGAGCTGTTTTTT.

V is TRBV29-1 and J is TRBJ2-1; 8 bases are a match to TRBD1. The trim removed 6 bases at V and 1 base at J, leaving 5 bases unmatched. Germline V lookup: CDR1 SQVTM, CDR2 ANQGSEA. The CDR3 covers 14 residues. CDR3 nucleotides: TGCAGCGTACGACAGGGGAGATCCTACAATGAGCAGTTCTTC. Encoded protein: CSVRQGRSYNEQFF.

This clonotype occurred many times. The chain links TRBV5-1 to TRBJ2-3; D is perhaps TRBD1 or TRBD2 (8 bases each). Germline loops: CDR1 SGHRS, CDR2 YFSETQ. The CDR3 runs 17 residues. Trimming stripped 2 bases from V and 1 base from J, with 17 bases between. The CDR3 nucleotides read TGCGCCAGCAGCTTTAACAGGGGGACTAGACGCACAGATACGCAGTATTTT. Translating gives CASSFNRGTRRTDTQYF. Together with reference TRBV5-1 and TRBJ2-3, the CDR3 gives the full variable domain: KAGVTQTPRYLIKTRGQQVTLSCSPISGHRSVSWYQQTPGQGLQFLFEYFSETQRNKGNFPGRFSGRQFSNSRSEMNVSTLELGDSALYLCASSFNRGTRRTDTQYFGPGTRLTVL.

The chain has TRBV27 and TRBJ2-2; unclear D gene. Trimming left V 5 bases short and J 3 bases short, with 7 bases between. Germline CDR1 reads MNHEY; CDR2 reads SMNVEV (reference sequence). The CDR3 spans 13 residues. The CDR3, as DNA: TGTGCCAGCAGTCCGTATTACACCGGGGAGCTGTTTTTT. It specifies CASSPYYTGELFF.

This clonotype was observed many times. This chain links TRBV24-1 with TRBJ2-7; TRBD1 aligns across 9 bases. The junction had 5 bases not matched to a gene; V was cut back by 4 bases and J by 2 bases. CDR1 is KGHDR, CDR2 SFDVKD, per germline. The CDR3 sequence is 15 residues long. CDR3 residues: CATSDPGQGTYEQYF. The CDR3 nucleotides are TGTGCCACCAGTGACCCGGGACAGGGTACCTACGAGCAGTACTTC.

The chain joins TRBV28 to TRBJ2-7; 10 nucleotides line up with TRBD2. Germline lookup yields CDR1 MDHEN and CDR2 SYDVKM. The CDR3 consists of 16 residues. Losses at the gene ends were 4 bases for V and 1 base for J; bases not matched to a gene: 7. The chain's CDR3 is CASSSPGLAASYEQYF. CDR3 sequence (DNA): TGTGCCAGCAGTTCCCCCGGACTAGCGGCGTCCTACGAGCAGTACTTC. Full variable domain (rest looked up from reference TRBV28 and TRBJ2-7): DVKVTQSSRYLVKRTGEKVFLECVQDMDHENMFWYRQDPGLGLRLIYFSYDVKMKEKGDIPEGYSVSREKKERFSLILESASTNQTSMYLCASSSPGLAASYEQYFGPGTRLTVT.

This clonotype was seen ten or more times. This CDR3 reads CASSRDSNYGYTF. The CDR3 region has the DNA TGTGCCAGCAGCCGGGATTCTAACTATGGCTACACCTTC. J is TRBJ1-2 and V is TRBV9; D unresolved. The CDR3 length is 13 residues. Germline values: CDR1 SGDLS, CDR2 YYNGEE. V was shortened by 4 bases and J by 0 bases, with 7 bases between the two germline ends.

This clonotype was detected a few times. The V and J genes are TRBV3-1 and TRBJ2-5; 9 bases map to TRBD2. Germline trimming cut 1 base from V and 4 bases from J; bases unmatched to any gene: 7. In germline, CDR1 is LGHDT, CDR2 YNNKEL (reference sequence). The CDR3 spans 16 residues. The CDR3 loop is CASSQGNSGGRETQYF. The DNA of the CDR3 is TGTGCCAGCAGCCAAGGGAATAGCGGGGGTAGAGAGACCCAGTACTTC.

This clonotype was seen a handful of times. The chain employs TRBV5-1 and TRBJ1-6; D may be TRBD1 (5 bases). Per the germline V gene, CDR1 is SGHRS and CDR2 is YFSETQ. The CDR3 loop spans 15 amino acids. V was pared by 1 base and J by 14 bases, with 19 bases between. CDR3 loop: CASSLSVSGEASLHF. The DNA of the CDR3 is TGCGCCAGCAGCTTGTCCGTGTCGGGGGAGGCGTCCCTCCACTTT. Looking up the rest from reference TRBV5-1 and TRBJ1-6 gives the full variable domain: KAGVTQTPRYLIKTRGQQVTLSCSPISGHRSVSWYQQTPGQGLQFLFEYFSETQRNKGNFPGRFSGRQFSNSRSEMNVSTLELGDSALYLCASSLSVSGEASLHFGNGTRLTVT.